This T cell receptor beta chain was found in a study of beta chain features in type 1 diabetes. On the study more broadly: Roughly 98 million sorted cells were examined across all samples.

A word on this clone: The antigen remains unidentified.

Every donor had blood drawn once into heparin, roughly 110 mL on average. Overall study findings and caveats: In comparison with healthy donors, patients had naive, central memory and Treg TCRB repertoires that appeared more similar. Here, the possible influence of HLA type (on TCRB rearrangement) remained unresolved.

This CDR3 region has 13 residues. V was pared by 5 bases and J by 4 bases, with 4 bases of the junction left unmatched. Germline V gene lookup returns CDR1 SGHDT and CDR2 YYEEEE. Expressed TCRB transcripts were sequenced because the entire RNA isolate underwent reverse transcription. Profiling relied on immunoSEQ multiplex PCR, and the TCRdb table lists in-frame clones only, not all of them. The repertoire holds about 320,000 clones, approximately 14% seen once, with about 6.7% in the top ten. This clonotype was obtained from a man aged 25 to 40 in good health. This rearrangement joins TRBV5-6 to TRBJ2-7; 9 positions match TRBD2. Sequenced: central memory CD4+ T cells from blood. CDR3: CASSSTSGYEQYV. CDR3 DNA sequence: TGTGCCAGCAGTAGTACTAGCGGGTACGAGCAGTACGTC.